The clone carrying this TCR beta chain turned up a few times. The libraries were made with immunoSEQ v3. Generated by immunoSEQ multiplex PCR, the TCRdb table keeps only in-frame clones and is missing some. Of 52,000 or so clones in the sample, roughly 77% were seen once. Time point indicated: pre-treatment sample, taken before nivolumab and TIL therapy. This sample was taken from a study of TIL therapy for anti-PD-1-resistant metastatic lung cancer. Study-level background: Median tumor mutation burden was 1.5 mutations per megabase.

Source: blood, taken at baseline. This clonotype was sampled from a person between 25 and 79 years old with non-small cell lung cancer.

The CDR3 reads CASSPGLPGGYTF. For the CDR3, the DNA is TGTGCCAGCAGCCCGGGACTACCCGGCGGCTACACCTTC. The chain couples TRBV12-3 or TRBV12-4 to TRBJ1-2; a possible D gene is TRBD1 (5 bases). There are 13 residues in the CDR3. V lost 6 bases, J lost 8 bases, and 16 bases lay in between.